A selection of T cell receptor beta chains follows, all from one sample in a study of T cells in Graves' hyperthyroidism and ophthalmopathy. MiXCR, run by TCRdb on the multiplex PCR reads, gives a single entry per CDR3 protein. The sample lists some 360,000 distinct CDR3 sequences; about 15% were seen once. What was sequenced was blood. These receptors all stem from a woman aged 55-69 years with Graves' hyperthyroidism. CDR3s include the opening cysteine and the closing phenylalanine or tryptophan. A D gene is named only where the DNA matches it firmly. Not all rows give a size; the values are once, few, many and, for expanded clones, a class.

D	V	J	length	size	DNA	CDR3
TRBD1	TRBV29-1	TRBJ2-6	17	-	TGCAGCGTTGAAGAAGCCAGGGGGCTAGCTGGGGCCAACGTCCTGACTTTC	CSVEEARGLAGANVLTF
-	TRBV28	TRBJ1-2	14	many	TGTGCCAGCAGAACCCCCGGGACATCGGGCGGCTACACCTTC	CASRTPGTSGGYTF
TRBD1	TRBV5-1	TRBJ1-6	14	-	TGCGCCAGCGGTTTGGGACAGGTTAATTCACCCCTCCACTTT	CASGLGQVNSPLHF
-	TRBV6-2/TRBV6-3	TRBJ2-2	13	-	TGTGCCAGCAGAGGGGCGAACACCGGGGAGCTGTTTTTT	CASRGANTGELFF
-	TRBV19	TRBJ1-6	15	-	TGTGCCAGTAGTATCGCCGGGGAACATAATTCACCCCTCCACTTT	CASSIAGEHNSPLHF
-	TRBV12-3/TRBV12-4	TRBJ1-5	16	many	TGTGCCAGCAGGGTTGGGGGTCGGGACCTCAATCAGCCCCAGCATTTT	CASRVGGRDLNQPQHF
TRBD1	TRBV6-1	TRBJ1-2	15	many	TGTGCCAGCACCTCAGGGGGGGAGAGTAACTATGGCTACACCTTC	CASTSGGESNYGYTF
TRBD2	TRBV12-3/TRBV12-4	TRBJ2-1	15	many	TGTGCCAGCAGCCCGGGACTAGCGGGATTAAATGAGCAGTTCTTC	CASSPGLAGLNEQFF
TRBD1	TRBV5-1	TRBJ2-1	14	many	TGCGCCAGCAGCACGGGACAGACTACGGATGAGCAGTTCTTC	CASSTGQTTDEQFF
-	TRBV7-2	TRBJ2-5	15	many	TGTGCCAGCAGCTCCCTTCGGGGGGCCCGGGAGACCCAGTACTTC	CASSSLRGARETQYF
TRBD1	TRBV7-8	TRBJ1-2	13	many	TGTGCCAGCAGCCCCCGGACAGGGGTGGGCTACACCTTC	CASSPRTGVGYTF
-	TRBV19	TRBJ2-1	13	-	TGTGCCAGTAGTATGACAGTCTACAATGAGCAGTTCTTC	CASSMTVYNEQFF
TRBD1	TRBV12-3/TRBV12-4	TRBJ1-2	13	-	TGTACCAGCAGTTCCACAGGGGTTGGGGGCTACACCTTC	CTSSSTGVGGYTF
TRBD2	TRBV28	TRBJ2-3	15	many	TGTGCCAGCAGTTTCGGCGGGAGCAGCACAGATACGCAGTATTTT	CASSFGGSSTDTQYF
-	TRBV28	TRBJ2-1	16	many	TGTGCCAGCCGAACGATAGCCGCCCTAAGACACAATGAGCAGTTCTTC	CASRTIAALRHNEQFF
-	TRBV4-1	TRBJ1-4	13	few	TGCGCCAGCAGCCAAGGCCTCCGGGACAAACTGTTTTTT	CASSQGLRDKLFF
TRBD1	TRBV6-1	TRBJ2-3	16	few	TGTGCCAGCAGTGCCCGACAGGGTCCTAGCACAGATACGCAGTATTTT	CASSARQGPSTDTQYF
TRBD1	TRBV5-6	TRBJ1-5	15	many	TGTGCCAGCAGCCGGACAGGGGATCGGGATCAGCCCCAGCATTTT	CASSRTGDRDQPQHF
-	TRBV6-1	TRBJ1-5	14	few	TGTGCCAGCAAATGGGTTGAGAGCAATCAGCCCCAGCATTTT	CASKWVESNQPQHF
TRBD2	TRBV27	TRBJ2-1	16	many	TGTGCCAGCAGTTTATCGGGACTAGCGGGGCACAATGAGCAGTTCTTC	CASSLSGLAGHNEQFF
TRBD2	TRBV7-3	TRBJ2-1	12	-	TGTGCCAGCAGGGGACTAGCGGAGGAGCAGTTCTTC	CASRGLAEEQFF
-	TRBV11-2	TRBJ1-2	14	many	TGTGCCAGCAGCGGTACAGGGAGGAACTATGGCTACACCTTC	CASSGTGRNYGYTF
-	TRBV12-3/TRBV12-4	TRBJ2-1	13	many	TGTGCCAGCAGTTTGTGGGGACACAATGAGCAGTTCTTC	CASSLWGHNEQFF
-	TRBV6-1	TRBJ1-2	14	few	TGTGCCAGCAGGTGGGATAGTGGACTCTATGGCTACACCTTC	CASRWDSGLYGYTF
-	TRBV6-1	TRBJ1-2	14	-	TGTGCCAGCAGTCTTTGGAAGGACGGCTATGGCTACACCTTC	CASSLWKDGYGYTF
-	TRBV11-2	TRBJ1-1	15	many	TGTGCCAGCAGCCATAAACCGGGGGGAAGGACTGAAGCTTTCTTT	CASSHKPGGRTEAFF
TRBD1	TRBV20-1	TRBJ1-1	13	-	TGCAGTGCTATTAAGACAGGGCGTACTGAAGCTTTCTTT	CSAIKTGRTEAFF
-	TRBV5-1	TRBJ1-1	14	many	TGCGCCAGCAGCCCCCAGGGAGGGGGCACTGAAGCTTTCTTT	CASSPQGGGTEAFF
TRBD2	TRBV11-2	TRBJ2-7	15	many	TGTGCCAGCAGCTTAGAAAGCGTCGCGGGAGGGCGGCAGTACTTC	CASSLESVAGGRQYF
TRBD2	TRBV24-1	TRBJ2-3	17	many	TGTGCCACCAGTGATACCGGGACTAGCGGTGGAACAGATACGCAGTATTTT	CATSDTGTSGGTDTQYF
TRBD1	TRBV6-1	TRBJ1-2	15	many	TGTGCCAACAGCCTACCGGGACAGGTGTACTATGGCTACACCTTC	CANSLPGQVYYGYTF
TRBD2	TRBV5-8	TRBJ2-1	17	few	TGTGCCAGCAGCTTCGGGGGGGGAATAGGCTTCTACAATGAGCAGTTCTTC	CASSFGGGIGFYNEQFF
-	TRBV6-9	TRBJ1-5	13	-	TGTGCCAGCGGGGGGGGGGCTGGTCAGCCCCAGCATTTT	CASGGGAGQPQHF
TRBD2	TRBV11-2	TRBJ2-4	20	many	TGTGCCAGCAGCTTTGGGTCTGTTAGCGGGAGCCGGGGAGCCAAAAACATTCAGTACTTC	CASSFGSVSGSRGAKNIQYF
-	TRBV7-9	TRBJ1-5	17	few	TGTGCCAGCAGCTTAGCAGGACGGATGGGGGAAGATCAGCCCCAGCATTTT	CASSLAGRMGEDQPQHF
TRBD2	TRBV4-2	TRBJ2-6	20	-	TGTGCCAGCAGCCAAAAGACACTAGCGGGAGGTTCCTCTGGGGCCAACGTCCTGACTTTC	CASSQKTLAGGSSGANVLTF
TRBD2	TRBV2	TRBJ2-5	15	-	TGTGCCAGCAGTGGGGAACTAGCGGGAGTTGAGACCCAGTACTTC	CASSGELAGVETQYF
TRBD1	TRBV5-1	TRBJ2-7	16	many	TGCGCCAGCAGCACGCCACCGGGACAGGGAGCCTACGAGCAGTACTTC	CASSTPPGQGAYEQYF
-	TRBV6-1	TRBJ1-4	14	few	TGTGCCAGCAGTGAGAGGTGGTGGGATGAAAAACTGTTTTTT	CASSERWWDEKLFF
-	TRBV11-2	TRBJ2-5	14	many	TGTGCCAGCAGCCCTTACAGGTCTCAAGAGACCCAGTACTTC	CASSPYRSQETQYF
-	TRBV20-1	TRBJ2-1	16	-	TGCAGTGCTAGAGATCCTACCCAGACTTACCACAATGAGCAGTTCTTC	CSARDPTQTYHNEQFF
TRBD2	TRBV10-2	TRBJ2-7	19	-	TGCGCCAGCAGTGAGTCTGAGGAAGTGAGGAGCGGGAGACGTTACGAGCAGTACTTC	CASSESEEVRSGRRYEQYF
TRBD2	TRBV28	TRBJ2-3	16	many	TGTGCCAGCAGTCATGGACTAGCGTTTTACACAGATACGCAGTATTTT	CASSHGLAFYTDTQYF
TRBD2	TRBV12-3/TRBV12-4	TRBJ2-3	23	many	TGTGCCAGCAGTTTTTTAAGGGGGCGAGGACTAGCGGGGAGGTTCAGGAGGACAGATACGCAGTATTTT	CASSFLRGRGLAGRFRRTDTQYF
-	TRBV27	TRBJ2-7	13	-	TGTGCCAGCAGTTTATACGGAAGCTACGAGCAGTACTTC	CASSLYGSYEQYF
TRBD2	TRBV9	TRBJ2-3	16	-	TGTGCCAGCAGCCCTTTAGCGGGAGGGTACGCAGATATGCAGTATTTT	CASSPLAGGYADMQYF
TRBD2	TRBV5-6	TRBJ2-3	15	-	TGTGCCAGCAGCTCTAGCGGGCAGAGCACAGATACGCAGTATTTT	CASSSSGQSTDTQYF
-	TRBV27	TRBJ2-3	15	many	TGTGCCAGCAGTTTCATCCGGGAGTACGGAGATACGCAGTATTTT	CASSFIREYGDTQYF
TRBD2	TRBV18	TRBJ2-4	15	few	TGTGCCAGCTCACCAAGCGGGGCTGGATGGAACATTCAGTACTTC	CASSPSGAGWNIQYF